Listed below are T cell receptor beta chains from one sample, sequenced in a study of blood T cell repertoires in COVID-19. The assay was immunoSEQ multiplex PCR, and TCRdb's table has in-frame clones only and misses some. Seen here are 150,000 to 200,000 clones, over 70% observed once, and the top ten hold around 2.8%. Sequencing was carried out using peripheral blood. The receptors here all came from a man aged 65-85 years with acute or convalescent COVID-19. Both conserved end residues are part of each CDR3. The order of the fields is CDR3 DNA, CDR3 protein, D gene, clone size, V gene, J gene. The D gene is left open where the match is weak. Clone sizes are given selectively: once, few, many, or a class where the clone is expanded.

TGTGCCAGCAGCTTTGGGGCGGGGGGTACAGATACGCAGTATTTT	CASSFGAGGTDTQYF	TRBD2	NA	TRBV7-2	TRBJ2-3
TGCGCCAGCAGTGATAGCGGGGGGCTCGATGAGCAGTTCTTC	CASSDSGGLDEQFF	TRBD2	few	TRBV10-1	TRBJ2-1
TGTGCCAGCAGCTTATCCACCCGACTCTACGAGCAGTACTTC	CASSLSTRLYEQYF	NA	NA	TRBV11-2	TRBJ2-7
TGTGCCAGCAGCTTCCTAGGACTAGCGGGATTTGACGAGCAGTACTTC	CASSFLGLAGFDEQYF	TRBD2	few	TRBV7-9	TRBJ2-7
TGTGCCAGCAGCTACAAAGGGGGAGTTGGGTACGAGCAGTACTTC	CASSYKGGVGYEQYF	NA	few	TRBV7-2	TRBJ2-7
TGTGCCAGCAGCGTTTGGGACAGGGTGATCAGGAGTGGCTACACCTTC	CASSVWDRVIRSGYTF	TRBD1	NA	TRBV5-8	TRBJ1-2
TGTGCCTGGAGTAGCGGGTGGTCGCGTGGGCAGTACGAGCAGTACTTC	CAWSSGWSRGQYEQYF	NA	NA	TRBV30	TRBJ2-7
TGTGCCAGCAGCGAGACAGGGGCCAAAAACATTCAGTACTTC	CASSETGAKNIQYF	TRBD1	NA	TRBV11-3	TRBJ2-4
TGTGCCAGCGGGGGGGAGATCGAGCAGTACTTC	CASGGEIEQYF	TRBD2	once	TRBV2	TRBJ2-7
TGTGCCAGCAGTAGCGGGAGAGAAGCAGATACGCAGTATTTT	CASSSGREADTQYF	TRBD2	few	TRBV6-2/TRBV6-3	TRBJ2-3
TGTGCCAGCTCACTACAACGTCAGAAGAACACTGAAGCTTTCTTT	CASSLQRQKNTEAFF	NA	NA	TRBV18	TRBJ1-1
TGTGCCAGCAGGGGAACAGGGAGCGAGCAGTACTTC	CASRGTGSEQYF	NA	NA	TRBV2	TRBJ2-7
TGTGCCAGCAGCCTAGTGACAGCCTATGGCTACACCTTC	CASSLVTAYGYTF	NA	NA	TRBV7-8	TRBJ1-2
TGTGCCAGTAGTACCACAGGGGGCGCTTTCTACGAGCAGTACTTC	CASSTTGGAFYEQYF	TRBD1	many	TRBV19	TRBJ2-7
TGTGCCAGCAGCCAAGACCGGACTAGCGGGAGAAACTACAATGAGCAGTTCTTC	CASSQDRTSGRNYNEQFF	TRBD2	NA	TRBV14	TRBJ2-1
TGTGCCAGCAGACCGACAGGGGAGGGTGGGGGCTACACCTTC	CASRPTGEGGGYTF	TRBD1	NA	TRBV27	TRBJ1-2
TGTGCCAGCAGCCGCCGTACTAGCGGGAGCCAAGAGACCCAGTACTTC	CASSRRTSGSQETQYF	TRBD2	NA	TRBV11-1	TRBJ2-5
TGTGCCAGCTCGGGGACAGGGGCCTTGAACACTGAAGCTTTCTTT	CASSGTGALNTEAFF	TRBD1	NA	TRBV6-6	TRBJ1-1
TGTGCCAGTAGGCAGACTAGCGGGAGTCCCGGGGAGCTGTTTTTT	CASRQTSGSPGELFF	TRBD2	NA	TRBV19	TRBJ2-2
TGTGCCATCAGTTCAAGCTCCGGGAATGAGCAGTTCTTC	CAISSSSGNEQFF	NA	NA	TRBV10-3	TRBJ2-1
TGTGCCAGCAGCTTGGGTAGCGGGGACACAGATACGCAGTATTTT	CASSLGSGDTDTQYF	TRBD2	NA	TRBV5-8	TRBJ2-3
TGTGCCACCGACGACAGGGTTAGTAACGAGCAGTACTTC	CATDDRVSNEQYF	TRBD1	NA	TRBV5-4	TRBJ2-7
TGTGCCAGCAGTTCTTACAGGAGAGAAGCTTTCTTT	CASSSYRREAFF	NA	NA	TRBV12-3/TRBV12-4	TRBJ1-1
TGTGCCATCAGACAGGGGGCGGAACACGGGCAGTACTTC	CAIRQGAEHGQYF	TRBD1	few	TRBV10-3	TRBJ2-7
TGTGCCAGCAACGGACAGGGGAATTCACCCCTCCACTTT	CASNGQGNSPLHF	TRBD1	NA	TRBV5-5	TRBJ1-6
TGTGCTAGTGTTCGGGATTCGAACACTGAAGCTTTCTTT	CASVRDSNTEAFF	NA	few	TRBV12-5	TRBJ1-1
TGTGCCAGCAGCTTGGTCAGCGGACCCGAGCAGTACTTC	CASSLVSGPEQYF	NA	NA	TRBV5-4	TRBJ2-7
TGTGCCAGCAGTCAGCGGGCGTGGGGATCCTACGAGGCGTACTTC	CASSQRAWGSYEAYF	NA	NA	TRBV6-2/TRBV6-3	TRBJ2-7
TGTGCCAGCAGTTTGCTGGGACAGGACAATCAGCCCCAGCATTTT	CASSLLGQDNQPQHF	TRBD1	NA	TRBV27	TRBJ1-5
TGTGCCAGCAGACAAGGATCAGCGGCAAACGATCAGCCCCAGCATTTT	CASRQGSAANDQPQHF	NA	NA	TRBV27	TRBJ1-5
TGCGCCAGCAGCCAAGAGTCAGGGGGCAATCAGCCCCAGCATTTT	CASSQESGGNQPQHF	NA	NA	TRBV4-3	TRBJ1-5
TGTGCCACCCAAGGCCTGGGAGCTAATGAAAAACTGTTTTTT	CATQGLGANEKLFF	NA	NA	TRBV10-3	TRBJ1-4
TGTGCCAGCAGCCCGACAGGGGGCGGCTATGGCTACACCTTC	CASSPTGGGYGYTF	TRBD1	NA	TRBV6-5	TRBJ1-2
TGTGCCAGCAGCTTCGACACGGTTACTGAAGCTTTCTTT	CASSFDTVTEAFF	NA	NA	TRBV7-9	TRBJ1-1
TGTGCCAGCAGCCCCGGGACTAGCTTTTACAATGAGCAGTTCTTC	CASSPGTSFYNEQFF	TRBD2	NA	TRBV7-3	TRBJ2-1
TGTGCCAGTAGTATCCGGACAGGGACGAACACTGAAGCTTTCTTT	CASSIRTGTNTEAFF	TRBD1	many	TRBV19	TRBJ1-1
TGTGCCAGCAGCAAACGGGAAGAGACCCAGTACTTC	CASSKREETQYF	NA	few	TRBV21-1	TRBJ2-5
TGTGCCAGCACCCGGGGGAGGGCCGGCACGCAGTATTTT	CASTRGRAGTQYF	TRBD2	once	TRBV12-3/TRBV12-4	TRBJ2-3
TGTGCTAGTGGTTTTTTTGGCGGAATGTACAATGAGCAGTTCTTC	CASGFFGGMYNEQFF	NA	NA	TRBV12-5	TRBJ2-1
TGTGCCACCAGCGCTCCGGGACAGGGACGTGAAAAACTGTTTTTT	CATSAPGQGREKLFF	TRBD1	NA	TRBV15	TRBJ1-4
TGTGCCAGCAGTTTAAGGCGGGGGAGAACCCTAGCGTTCAATGAGCAGTTCTTC	CASSLRRGRTLAFNEQFF	TRBD2	NA	TRBV28	TRBJ2-1
TGTGCCAGCAGTTCCGTAGCGGGGGGCGAGACCCAGTACTTC	CASSSVAGGETQYF	TRBD2	NA	TRBV6-6	TRBJ2-5